This T cell receptor (beta chain) was profiled in a study of blood T cell repertoires in COVID-19 (dated by TCRdb to about 2020). Background for the entire study: Samples from collaborators originated in the United States, Italy and Spain and spanned both the acute and convalescent phases of COVID-19. The material from the prospective study consisted of cDNA or gDNA derived from T cells, B-cell-depleted T cells, or PBMCs. Deeply sampled blood TCRbeta repertoires from subjects exposed to, actively infected with, or recovered from COVID-19 were included in the dataset. The repertoires were released in a freely available public database meant as a resource for research on the immune response to SARS-CoV-2. Samples were obtained from the ongoing ImmuneRACE study (first 160 participants) and from 1,000 to 1,500 subjects provided by 6 global collaborators. The sample metadata nearly always contained a de-identified subject ID, COVID-19 status, age in years and sex. Where available, HLA class I and class II types were taken from metadata supplied by the sample provider and were not determined by assay-based typing. General conclusions and limits of the study: How much clinical and demographic metadata was included differed by source and by participant, and the metadata was provided uncurated.

TCRbeta CDR3 regions were amplified from genomic DNA by means of the immunoSEQ Assay, a bias-controlled multiplex PCR. Regarding the original processing steps: The number of nucleated cells in each sample was estimated from the amplification of reference gene primers within the assay. Sequence reads were collapsed and filtered to measure the absolute abundance of every unique TCRbeta CDR3 rearrangement. For each sample, productive Simpson clonality was calculated by taking the square root of Simpson's diversity index across productive rearrangements. The table was pulled from immuneACCESS by TCRdb, which kept in-frame rearrangements only. Such tables lose some clones; where checked, under half of the loss comes from unresolved V genes, and the rest has no known cause. V, J and clone size reflect that table, while D and trimming were determined from the DNA. Counted in this sample were roughly 260,000 clones; roughly 86% of them appeared once. Over 2% of the sample goes to the ten largest clones.

Whole blood was collected in K2EDTA tubes by collaborating institutions according to the institutions' own protocols. For TCRbeta analysis, collaborator samples were shipped as frozen whole blood, as isolated PBMCs, or as DNA extracted from either sample type. Of note for this clone: Its recognized antigen is unknown. It has no much larger one-base neighbor in the sample; base qualities were not kept.

V is clipped by 4 bases and J by 3 bases, and the sequence between their germline boundaries is 16 bases long. The CDR3, cysteine through phenylalanine, is 16 amino acids long. The kept DNA is CDR3 alone, 48 bases in frame from the first base. CDR1 SGDLS and CDR2 YYNGEE were looked up in the germline V gene. The source material was peripheral blood. Here the chain combines TRBV9 and TRBJ1-4; too little of a D gene remains to name it. This receptor was identified in a woman aged 45 to 65 with acute or convalescent COVID-19. The DNA sequence is TGTGCCAGCAGCCCATGGGTTGGCGGAGCTAATGAAAAACTGTTTTTT. This yields the protein CASSPWVGGANEKLFF.